One sample yielded the 31 T cell receptor beta chains listed below, sequenced in a study of blood T cell repertoires in COVID-19 (dated by TCRdb to 2018 to 2021). Libraries came from the immunoSEQ multiplex PCR assay. As stored in TCRdb, this immuneACCESS dataset retains in-frame rearrangements with V and J assigned. A fraction of the clones does not appear; measured against another copy, unresolved V genes explain less than half of the discrepancy, and the remainder lacks a known reason. A total of some 260,000 clones appear in this sample, about 80% of them only once. The ten most abundant clones make up about 9.6% of the sample. The material sequenced was peripheral blood. All receptors derive from a man older than 75 with acute or convalescent COVID-19.

This sequence joins TRBV15 and TRBJ1-2, with D perhaps TRBD1 (6 bases). Germline V gene sequence: CDR1 LNHNV, CDR2 YYDKDF (reference sequence). V lost 0 bases to trimming and J lost 3 bases, with 17 bases between them. The CDR3 is 17 amino acids. The CDR3 protein is CATSRDRGWVVDYGYTF. The CDR3 region has the DNA TGTGCCACCAGCAGAGATAGGGGGTGGGTGGTGGACTATGGCTACACCTTC.

The CDR3 region has the DNA TGTGCCAGTAGTATTTGGGCCCAGGCCAGGATAGAGCAGTTCTTC. Residues: CASSIWAQARIEQFF. The genes are TRBV19 and TRBJ2-1; D is unresolved. Germline V gene data show CDR1 as LNHDA and CDR2 as SQIVND (reference sequence). V dropped 3 bases and J dropped 10 bases, with 19 bases sitting between them. CDR3 length: 15 amino acids.

The CDR3 region is CASSLAGTGNTIYF. DNA of the CDR3: TGTGCCAGCAGTTTAGCAGGGACTGGAAACACCATATATTTT. This sequence joins TRBV27 and TRBJ1-3; possible D gene TRBD1, 5 bases. V shed 2 bases and J shed 2 bases, with 7 bases lying between them. CDR1 is MNHEY and CDR2 is SMNVEV in the germline V gene (reference sequence). The CDR3 runs 14 residues.

The chain employs TRBV2 and TRBJ1-2, with 12 positions matching TRBD1. V gave up 4 bases and J gave up 4 bases; unmatched junction bases: 7. Germline CDR1 SNHLY, CDR2 FYNNEI. The CDR3 consists of 16 residues. DNA for the CDR3: TGTGCCAGCAGTGGAACCGGGACAGGGGGCGGCTATGGCTACACCTTC. Encoded protein: CASSGTGTGGGYGYTF.

This clone occurred once. In the same sample, other DNA sequences code for this CDR3. V and J are TRBV6-6 and TRBJ1-1; D is undetermined. CDR3 length: 14 amino acids. CDR1 and CDR2 from the germline V gene are MNHNY and SVGAGI (reference sequence). V was cut by 2 bases and J by 1 base, with 8 bases left in between. CDR3 residues: CASSYPEGNTEAFF. Written as DNA, the CDR3 is TGTGCCAGCAGTTACCCCGAGGGGAACACTGAAGCTTTCTTT.

V usage is TRBV15 and J usage is TRBJ1-5; 9 bases line up with TRBD1. The germline CDR1 and CDR2 sequences are LNHNV and YYDKDF (reference sequence). This CDR3 is built from 19 residues. The J segment lost 1 base and the V segment lost 3 bases, leaving 13 bases of the junction unmatched. CDR3 coding DNA: TGTGCCACCAGCAGCAAGACAGGGGGATTACATTTAAGCAATCAGCCCCAGCATTTT. Translation: CATSSKTGGLHLSNQPQHF.

The CDR3 reads CASSDGTSSSYEQYF. CDR3 nucleotides: TGTGCCAGCAGCGACGGGACTTCTAGCTCCTACGAGCAGTACTTC. The chain recombines TRBV9 with TRBJ2-7; a possible D gene is TRBD2 (6 bases). The CDR3 covers 15 residues. V lost 3 bases to trimming and J lost 0 bases, with 13 bases between them. CDR1 SGDLS and CDR2 YYNGEE come from the germline V gene.

The chain links TRBV27 to TRBJ1-6; 12 nucleotides match TRBD1. The CDR3 length is 15 residues. The J segment lost 9 bases and the V segment lost 3 bases, leaving 3 bases of the junction unmatched. Germline V gene data show CDR1 as MNHEY and CDR2 as SMNVEV (reference sequence). The CDR3 region is CASSFQGQGASPLHF. The CDR3 DNA is TGTGCCAGCAGTTTCCAGGGACAGGGGGCTTCACCCCTCCACTTT.

The chain uses TRBV7-2 and TRBJ2-7; possibly TRBD2 for D (7 bases). The CDR3 has 17 amino acids. Trimming took 1 base from V and 5 from J, leaving 21 bases between them. From germline, CDR1 is SGHTA and CDR2 FQGNSA. The CDR3 region is CASSLGGTGGASHEQYF. The CDR3 DNA reads as TGTGCCAGCAGCTTAGGGGGTACGGGGGGCGCGTCCCACGAGCAGTACTTC.

This clone was seen more than once but under ten times. In nucleotides, the CDR3 is TGTGCCAGCAGCGCTAGCGGGAGGGCCTACGAGCAGTACTTC. Translating gives CASSASGRAYEQYF. The chain employs TRBV9 and TRBJ2-7; 12 positions match TRBD2. CDR1 is SGDLS, CDR2 YYNGEE, per germline. The CDR3 sequence is 14 residues long. V trimming: 3 bases; J trimming: 2 bases; junction bases outside the gene matches: 0.

This clone was seen a handful of times. This sequence joins TRBV6-5 and TRBJ1-3, with a possible D match to TRBD1 (5 bases). The V end lost 2 bases, the J end lost 4 bases, and 9 bases lay between the germline ends. The CDR3 loop spans 14 amino acids. Per the germline V gene, CDR1 is MNHEY and CDR2 is SVGAGI. DNA for the CDR3: TGTGCCAGCAGTTACGGCAGGGTGGGAAACACCATATATTTT. It codes for CASSYGRVGNTIYF.

This clone was recorded only once. The chain joins TRBV18 to TRBJ2-1; D gene ambiguous. The V and J ends lost 3 bases and 0 bases respectively, with 12 bases between them. This CDR3 is built from 16 residues. CDR1 is KGHSH, CDR2 LQKENI, per germline. The CDR3 sequence is CASSPIIFLSYNEQFF. CDR3 DNA: TGTGCCAGCTCACCTATAATTTTTCTCTCCTACAATGAGCAGTTCTTC.

The V and J genes are TRBV20-1 and TRBJ2-5; the D is unclear. V shed 3 bases and J shed 1 base, with 15 bases lying between them. This CDR3 spans 15 amino acids. Germline lookup yields CDR1 DFQATT and CDR2 SNEGSKA (reference sequence). CDR3 in DNA: TGCAGTGCTAGTCTGGGTACAGTTTTCCAAGAGACCCAGTACTTC. Translation: CSASLGTVFQETQYF.

V is TRBV7-9 and J is TRBJ1-1, with D perhaps TRBD1 (6 bases). V shed 3 bases and J shed 1 base, with 15 bases lying between them. Germline V gives CDR1 SEHNR, CDR2 FQNEAQ (reference sequence). The CDR3 totals 16 residues. CDR3 sequence: CASSFGGQRANTEAFF. CDR3 coding DNA: TGTGCCAGCAGCTTCGGGGGGCAACGGGCGAACACTGAAGCTTTCTTT.

The CDR3 DNA reads as TGTGCCAGCAGCCTGGGACTAGCGGTCCAAGAGACCCAGTACTTC. This codes for CASSLGLAVQETQYF. This sequence joins TRBV4-2 and TRBJ2-5; 11 nucleotides agree with TRBD2. The junction had 2 bases not matched to a gene; V was cut back by 4 bases and J by 1 base. This CDR3 has 15 amino acids. Germline CDR1 and CDR2: LGHNA and YNFKEQ.

Comments on this clone: One end of the junction fails to match germline, which may point to a read error. The chain combines TRBV6-5 with TRBJ1-6; D gene ambiguous. Germline V gene data show CDR1 as MNHEY and CDR2 as SVGAGI. The CDR3 spans 15 residues. The CDR3 here is CASRYYGNVNSPLHF. The CDR3 coding sequence is TGTGCCAGCAGGTACTACGGGAATGTAAATTCACCCCTCCACTTT.

This sequence joins TRBV9 and TRBJ2-5; 9 positions agree with TRBD2. Germline CDR1 and CDR2: SGDLS and YYNGEE. With V trimmed by 0 bases and J by 1 base, 1 base remained unmatched. The CDR3 has 15 residues. The CDR3, as DNA: TGTGCCAGCAGCGTAGCAGCGGGAGGCCAAGAGACCCAGTACTTC. Translation: CASSVAAGGQETQYF.

The CDR3 region has the DNA TGTGCCAGCAGCCTTAGCTGGACTAGCGGTACCGGGGAGCTGTTTTTT. Encoded protein: CASSLSWTSGTGELFF. The rearrangement joins TRBV7-2 to TRBJ2-2, with 10 nucleotides matching TRBD2. The CDR3 covers 16 residues. V shed 5 bases, J shed 5 bases, and the junction held 8 bases outside the gene matches. Per the germline V gene, CDR1 is SGHTA and CDR2 is FQGNSA.

The chain joins TRBV5-1 to TRBJ2-3; D not certain. CDR3 length equals 16 residues. V dropped 0 bases and J dropped 0 bases, with 11 bases sitting between them. The V gene's germline CDR1 is SGHRS and CDR2 YFSETQ. As DNA, the CDR3 is TGCGCCAGCAGCTTGGCCACAGAGTCTAGCACAGATACGCAGTATTTT. It encodes CASSLATESSTDTQYF.

CDR3 protein: CASSQNRATNEKLFF. The CDR3 DNA reads as TGTGCCAGCAGCCAGAACCGGGCAACTAATGAAAAACTGTTTTTT. The chain joins TRBV14 to TRBJ1-4, with D hard to call. The CDR3 is 15 amino acids. CDR1 and CDR2 from the germline V gene are SGHDN and FVKESK. Trimming pared 3 bases from V and 0 bases from J, leaving 8 bases between.

The gene calls are TRBV14 and TRBJ2-1, with 8 nucleotides matching TRBD2. Germline CDR1 SGHDN, CDR2 FVKESK. This CDR3 region has 15 residues. V was clipped by 1 base and J by 7 bases; unmatched bases: 6. The CDR3 sequence: CASSQAGGPRNEQFF. CDR3 DNA sequence: TGTGCCAGCAGCCAAGCGGGAGGGCCGCGGAATGAGCAGTTCTTC.

The V call is TRBV5-1, the J call TRBJ1-1; D is ambiguous. CDR1 and CDR2 (germline): SGHRS, YFSETQ. The ends were cut back, 4 bases at V and 7 bases at J, with 11 bases in the middle. The length of the CDR3 is 12 residues. This chain's CDR3 is CASSKREGEAFF. In nucleotides, the CDR3 is TGCGCCAGCAGCAAGCGGGAGGGTGAAGCTTTCTTT. The entire variable domain, with the rest obtained from reference TRBV5-1 and TRBJ1-1, is as follows: KAGVTQTPRYLIKTRGQQVTLSCSPISGHRSVSWYQQTPGQGLQFLFEYFSETQRNKGNFPGRFSGRQFSNSRSEMNVSTLELGDSALYLCASSKREGEAFFGQGTRLTVV.

This clone was seen just once. The V and J genes are TRBV2 and TRBJ2-1; 10 nucleotides agree with TRBD2. The CDR3 contains 15 residues. V dropped 4 bases and J dropped 10; count of bases not matched to a gene: 10. The V gene's germline CDR1 is SNHLY and CDR2 FYNNEI. CDR3 sequence: CASSVTAGGPREQFF. In DNA form, the CDR3 reads TGTGCCAGCAGTGTAACAGCGGGAGGGCCCAGGGAGCAGTTCTTC.

The chain is built from TRBV5-1 and TRBJ1-6; the D is unclear. The CDR3 length is 16 residues. Trimming removed 0 bases from V and 4 bases from J, with 11 bases in between. CDR1 and CDR2 (germline): SGHRS, YFSETQ. The CDR3 is CASSLDGRPYNSPLHF. Written as DNA, the CDR3 is TGCGCCAGCAGCTTGGATGGGAGACCTTATAATTCACCCCTCCACTTT.

The V call is TRBV24-1, the J call TRBJ2-1; 9 bases map to TRBD2. CDR1 KGHDR and CDR2 SFDVKD come from the germline V gene. V shed 8 bases, J shed 6 bases, and the junction held 7 bases outside the gene matches. The CDR3 is 14 amino acids. The CDR3 reads CATMGTSGRNEQFF. The CDR3 region has the DNA TGTGCCACCATGGGAACTAGCGGGCGCAATGAGCAGTTCTTC.

CDR3 nucleotide sequence: TGTGCCAGCAGTTCGGGGAGGGAGCCCCAGCATTTT. Residues: CASSSGREPQHF. The chain carries TRBV6-6 and TRBJ1-5; D not resolved. This CDR3 is built from 12 residues. Germline lookup yields CDR1 MNHNY and CDR2 SVGAGI (reference sequence). V was pared by 4 bases and J by 8 bases, with 9 bases between.

This clone showed up just once. The rearrangement uses TRBV3-1 (or the pseudogene TRBV3-2) and TRBJ2-3, with a tentative D call TRBD2 (7 bases). This CDR3 has 16 amino acids. CDR1 LGHDT and CDR2 YNNKEL come from the germline V gene (reference sequence). Trimming took off 0 bases at V and 4 bases at J, with 14 bases between the two ends. The DNA of the CDR3 is TGTGCCAGCAGCCAAGAGAGAAGGGGGAGGGCAGATACGCAGTATTTT. It yields the protein CASSQERRGRADTQYF.

The V and J genes are TRBV19 and TRBJ1-5; 8 bases fit TRBD1. V was pared by 5 bases and J by 7 bases, with 16 bases of the junction left unmatched. Germline loops: CDR1 LNHDA, CDR2 SQIVND (reference sequence). The CDR3 contains 17 residues. CDR3 nucleotide sequence: TGTGCCAGTAGTCTACGGCAGGGGGCGGGCTCTGGGCAGCCCCAGCATTTT. Translated: CASSLRQGAGSGQPQHF.

The CDR3 loop reads CASSLQGVASYNSPLHF. In nucleotides, the CDR3 is TGCGCCAGCAGCTTACAAGGGGTCGCATCCTATAATTCACCCCTCCACTTT. The genes are TRBV5-1 and TRBJ1-6, with D perhaps TRBD1 (5 bases). Germline values: CDR1 SGHRS, CDR2 YFSETQ. Trimming took 2 bases from V and 1 from J, leaving 13 bases between them. The CDR3 consists of 17 residues.

In its sample, this clone was seen once. V usage is TRBV27 and J usage is TRBJ2-3; 8 positions agree with TRBD2. Germline V gene data show CDR1 as MNHEY and CDR2 as SMNVEV (reference sequence). The CDR3 is 15 residues long. V shed 2 bases and J 2 bases; nucleotides not matched to a gene: 3. The chain's CDR3 is CASSLSGGYTDTQYF. The CDR3 DNA reads TGTGCCAGCAGTTTAAGCGGGGGATACACAGATACGCAGTATTTT.

This clone was detected only a few times. V gene TRBV21-1 combines with J gene TRBJ2-7; TRBD1, the D gene given by the table, was not confirmed from the DNA. TRBV21-1 is classified as a pseudogene. This CDR3 spans 18 amino acids. CDR3 in amino acids: CASSLRGGDRLCSYEQYF. The CDR3 DNA sequence: TGTGCCAGCAGCCTTAGGGGTGGGGACAGGCTCTGCTCCTACGAGCAGTACTTC.